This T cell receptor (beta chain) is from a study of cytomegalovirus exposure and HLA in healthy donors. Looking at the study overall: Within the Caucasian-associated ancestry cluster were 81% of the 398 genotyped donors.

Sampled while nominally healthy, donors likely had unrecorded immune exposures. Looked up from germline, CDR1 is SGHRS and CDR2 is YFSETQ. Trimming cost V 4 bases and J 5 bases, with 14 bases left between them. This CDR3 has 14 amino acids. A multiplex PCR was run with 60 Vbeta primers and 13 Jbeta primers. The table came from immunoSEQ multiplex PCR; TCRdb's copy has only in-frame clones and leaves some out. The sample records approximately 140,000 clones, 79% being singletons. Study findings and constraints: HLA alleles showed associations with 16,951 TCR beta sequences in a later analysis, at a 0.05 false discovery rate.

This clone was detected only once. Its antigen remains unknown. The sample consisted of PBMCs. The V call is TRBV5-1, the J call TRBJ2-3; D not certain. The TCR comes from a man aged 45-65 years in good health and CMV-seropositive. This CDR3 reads CASSPLANGDTQYF. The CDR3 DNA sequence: TGCGCCAGCAGCCCCTTGGCAAATGGAGATACGCAGTATTTT.